These 15 T cell receptor beta chains originate from one sample sequenced in a study of T cells in Graves' hyperthyroidism and ophthalmopathy. Amplified regions were TCR beta CDR3 sequences from RNA transcripts. Researchers ran a first-round RT-PCR on the TCR CDR3 using the HTBI primer set. TCRdb independently ran MiXCR on the multiplex PCR reads; one entry per CDR3 protein. Altogether 400,000 to 500,000 distinct CDR3 sequences are present, approximately 15% being singletons, with the ten largest covering less than 20%. Sequencing used blood. All receptors come from a woman younger than 35 with Graves' hyperthyroidism.

This clonotype was observed at least ten times. The chain uses TRBV2 and TRBJ2-3; TRBD2 matches at 11 bases. The V segment lost 5 bases and the J segment 5 bases; nucleotides outside the gene matches: 6. The CDR3 contains 15 residues. Germline V gene lookup returns CDR1 SNHLY and CDR2 FYNNEI. CDR3 DNA: TGTGCCAGCAGTTTGACTAGCGGGAATCGAGATACGCAGTATTTT. Protein product: CASSLTSGNRDTQYF.

The rearrangement joins TRBV5-4 to TRBJ2-7; 7 nucleotides line up with TRBD1. Germline lookup yields CDR1 SGHNT and CDR2 YYREEE (reference sequence). Trimming at V came to 4 bases and at J to 5 bases, leaving 6 bases not matched to a gene. The CDR3 is 13 residues long. The CDR3 region is CASSVYRGNEQYF. CDR3 DNA sequence: TGTGCCAGCAGCGTCTACAGGGGAAACGAGCAGTACTTC.

This clonotype was recorded at least ten times. This chain uses TRBV30 with TRBJ2-2; the D is unclear. V lost 4 bases and J 6 bases, leaving 12 bases between the germline ends. Germline V CDR1 and CDR2: GTSNPN, SVGIG (reference sequence). The CDR3 consists of 13 residues. The chain's CDR3 is CAWTKGPPGELFF. CDR3 sequence (DNA): TGTGCCTGGACAAAGGGCCCACCCGGGGAGCTGTTTTTT. Variable domain in full (rest from reference TRBV30 and TRBJ2-2): SQTIHQWPATLVQPVGSPLSLECTVEGTSNPNLYWYRQAAGRGLQLLFYSVGIGQISSEVPQNLSASRPQDRQFILSSKKLLLSDSGFYLCAWTKGPPGELFFGEGSRLTVL.

This clonotype was counted at least ten times. V usage is TRBV30 and J usage is TRBJ2-3, with D unresolved. The CDR3 runs to 12 residues. Deletions cut 1 base from V and 11 bases from J, with 13 bases between. Germline V gives CDR1 GTSNPN, CDR2 SVGIG (reference sequence). CDR3 sequence reads: CAWSAMGTGQYF. CDR3 bases: TGTGCCTGGAGTGCGATGGGAACCGGGCAGTATTTT.

This clonotype has a handful of counts. This chain joins TRBV9 and TRBJ1-1; no reliable D call. The CDR3 loop spans 16 amino acids. The germline CDR1 and CDR2 sequences are SGDLS and YYNGEE. V was clipped by 4 bases and J by 0 bases, with 16 bases between them. CDR3 sequence reads: CASSPSRLGMNTEAFF. The CDR3 nucleotides read TGTGCCAGCAGCCCAAGCCGATTGGGGATGAACACTGAAGCTTTCTTT.

This clonotype appeared a few times. A much larger clone differs from this one at a single base, so this may be a read error. The V and J genes are TRBV7-2 and TRBJ1-4; D uncertain. Germline loops: CDR1 SGHTA, CDR2 FQGNSA. CDR3 length equals 14 residues. In DNA, the CDR3 is TGTGCCGGCAGCTGGGCAGGTCATAATGAAAAACTGTTTTTT. As protein: CAGSWAGHNEKLFF.

A remark on this clonotype: A much larger clone differs by one base, so this may be a read error. This sequence joins TRBV7-9 and TRBJ2-1; either TRBD1 or TRBD2 may fit D (5 bases each). The CDR3 is 14 residues long. V was cut by 6 bases and J by 2 bases, with 11 bases left in between. Per the germline V gene, CDR1 is SEHNR and CDR2 is FQNEAQ (reference sequence). DNA for the CDR3: TGTGCCAGCAGGCCGGGACCACCCTACAATGAGCAGTTCTTC. Its translation is CASRPGPPYNEQFF.

The table lists this clonotype with a few counts. The rearrangement uses TRBV5-1 and TRBJ1-1; D unresolved. Germline loops: CDR1 SGHRS, CDR2 YFSETQ. Trimming took off 0 bases at V and 1 base at J, with 7 bases between the two ends. This CDR3 region has 14 residues. This CDR3 is CASSLDIANTEAFF. In nucleotides, the CDR3 is TGCGCCAGCAGCTTGGACATAGCGAACACTGAAGCTTTCTTT.

This clonotype was counted a few times. CDR3 DNA: TGTGCCAGCAGTGAAGCCCCAGGAGCGGGACGAAGGACAGATACGCAGTATTTT. This codes for CASSEAPGAGRRTDTQYF. This chain connects TRBV6-1 to TRBJ2-3; 7 bases fit TRBD2. With 0 bases clipped from V and 3 bases from J, the junction kept 12 bases outside the gene matches. This CDR3 is built from 18 residues. The germline V gene has CDR1 MNHNS and CDR2 SASEGT.

This clonotype was counted ten times or more. The V and J genes are TRBV20-1 and TRBJ2-1; TRBD2 matches 8 bases. The CDR3 consists of 14 residues. CDR1 and CDR2 (germline): DFQATT, SNEGSKA (reference sequence). With 6 bases clipped from V and 2 bases from J, the junction kept 6 bases outside the gene matches. In nucleotides, the CDR3 is TGCAGTGCCATCAGCGGGAGTCCCTACAATGAGCAGTTCTTC. This sequence encodes CSAISGSPYNEQFF.

The chain uses TRBV19 and TRBJ1-1, with 8 bases fitting TRBD1. CDR1 is LNHDA and CDR2 is SQIVND in the germline V gene (reference sequence). This CDR3 comprises 14 residues. The trim removed 7 bases at V and 3 bases at J, leaving 7 bases unmatched. This CDR3 is CASTPTGGDTEAFF. As DNA, the CDR3 is TGTGCCAGTACCCCCACAGGGGGGGACACTGAAGCTTTCTTT.

This clonotype was recorded many times. The chain links TRBV3-1 to TRBJ2-1, with D uncertain. The V end lost 4 bases, the J end lost 8 bases, and 9 bases lay between the germline ends. This CDR3 contains 12 residues. The V gene's germline CDR1 is LGHDT and CDR2 YNNKEL (reference sequence). CDR3 nucleotides: TGTGCCAGCAGCCGCCGGAGTCATGAGCAGTTCTTC. It specifies CASSRRSHEQFF.

This clonotype was detected many times. The CDR3 loop is CASSFADPGANVLTF. For the CDR3, the DNA is TGTGCCAGCAGCTTCGCAGACCCTGGGGCCAACGTCCTGACTTTC. The chain employs TRBV5-6 and TRBJ2-6; D is unresolved. The CDR3 length is 15 residues. Germline V gene lookup returns CDR1 SGHDT and CDR2 YYEEEE. Trimming stripped 2 bases from V and 2 bases from J, with 8 bases between.

This clonotype was found a few times. The chain joins TRBV11-2 to TRBJ1-3, with D possibly being TRBD1 (6 bases). Trimming shortened V by 3 bases and J by 0 bases, and 9 bases separated the two germline ends. CDR3 size: 15 residues. The germline V gene encodes CDR1 SGHAT and CDR2 FQNNGV. CDR3 nucleotide sequence: TGTGCCAGCAGCTTCGGGGGCAACTCTGGAAACACCATATATTTT. Its protein product is CASSFGGNSGNTIYF.

V gene TRBV6-5 combines with J gene TRBJ1-1; D not resolved. Per germline, CDR1 MNHEY and CDR2 SVGAGI. CDR3 length equals 14 residues. V was pared by 4 bases and J by 1 base, with 10 bases between. CDR3 in DNA: TGTGCCAGCAGTTTTTGGGGTGCGAACACTGAAGCTTTCTTT. Protein: CASSFWGANTEAFF.